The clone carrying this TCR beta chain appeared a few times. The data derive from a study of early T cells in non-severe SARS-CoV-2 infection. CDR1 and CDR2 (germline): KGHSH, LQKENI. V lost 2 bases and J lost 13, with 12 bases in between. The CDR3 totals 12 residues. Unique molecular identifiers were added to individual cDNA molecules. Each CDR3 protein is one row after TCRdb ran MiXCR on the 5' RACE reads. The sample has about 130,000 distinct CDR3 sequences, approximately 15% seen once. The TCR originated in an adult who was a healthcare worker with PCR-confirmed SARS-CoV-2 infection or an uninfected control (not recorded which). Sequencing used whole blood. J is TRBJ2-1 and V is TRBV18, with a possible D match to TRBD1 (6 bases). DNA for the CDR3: TGTGCCAGCTCACCAGAAAAGGACAGTCAGTTCTTC. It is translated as CASSPEKDSQFF.